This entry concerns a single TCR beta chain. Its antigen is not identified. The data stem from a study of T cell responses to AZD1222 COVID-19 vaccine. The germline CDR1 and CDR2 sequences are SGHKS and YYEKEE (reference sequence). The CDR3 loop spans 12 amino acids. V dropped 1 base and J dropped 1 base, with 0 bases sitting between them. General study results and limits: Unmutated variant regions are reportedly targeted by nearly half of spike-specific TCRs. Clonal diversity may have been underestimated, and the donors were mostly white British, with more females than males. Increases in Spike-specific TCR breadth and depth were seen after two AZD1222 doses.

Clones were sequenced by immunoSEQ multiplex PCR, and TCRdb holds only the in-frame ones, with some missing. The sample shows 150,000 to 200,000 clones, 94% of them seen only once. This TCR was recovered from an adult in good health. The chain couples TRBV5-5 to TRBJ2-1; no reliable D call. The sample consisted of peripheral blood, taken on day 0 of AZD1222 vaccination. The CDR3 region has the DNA TGTGCCAGCAGCTTGTCCTACAATGAGCAGTTCTTC. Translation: CASSLSYNEQFF.